This T cell receptor (beta chain) was identified during a study of graft-versus-host responses after intestinal transplantation. The overall study: Transplant recipients had multivisceral, liver-intestinal, or isolated intestinal grafts. All recipients got anti-thymocyte globulin induction, then tacrolimus and steroids for about 3 years. Study conclusions and caveats: Some patients had graft-donor T cell macrochimerism, and their allografts showed high graft-versus-host to host-versus-graft clonal ratios. Declines in HvG clones occurring early post-transplant were associated with peak circulating GvH clone levels.

Libraries were prepared by immunoSEQ multiplex PCR; TCRdb keeps only in-frame clonotypes and omits some of them. The data contain about 39,000 clones, 90% to 95% of them singletons. With 1 base clipped from V and 5 bases from J, the junction kept 7 bases outside the gene matches. In germline, CDR1 is LNHNV, CDR2 YYDKDF (reference sequence). The CDR3 loop spans 15 amino acids. Comment on this clone: What it binds is not known.

This specimen was unstimulated CD8+ T cells sorted from spleen or lymph node cells, taken before transplant. This sequence joins TRBV15 and TRBJ2-5; 7 bases map to TRBD2. This clonotype was obtained from a human donor who was the organ donor for an intestinal transplant. The CDR3 loop is CATSRVRLARETQYF. DNA of the CDR3: TGTGCCACCAGCAGAGTCAGACTAGCACGGGAGACCCAGTACTTC.